This TCR beta chain was sequenced in a study of shared clonotypes between healthy human individuals. Overall study results and limits: The study found lower generation probabilities in non-shared clonotypes than in those shared by all four donors. Represented diversity, genetic and exposure-history alike, was limited by few donors. The expectation was that sequencing depth would affect clonotype sharing among donors.

V lost 9 bases to trimming and J lost 4 bases; unmatched junction nucleotides: 12. CDR1 is LNHDA and CDR2 is SQIVND in the germline V gene (reference sequence). The CDR3 loop spans 15 amino acids. The table came from immunoSEQ multiplex PCR; TCRdb's copy has only in-frame clones and leaves some out. This repertoire shows about 1.5 million clones, 95% to 99% found once; its top ten account for roughly 0.45%. Of note for this clone: Its antigen remains unidentified.

V is TRBV19 and J is TRBJ2-5, with 9 bases fitting TRBD1. The clonotype was recovered from a man in his thirties or forties in good health. The specimen sequenced was naive CD4+ T cells sorted from blood. Subset denoted: CD45RA+ positively selected. The DNA for the CDR3 is TGTGCCAGCAAGTCCGGGGACAGGGTCGGAGAGACCCAGTACTTC. Translation gives CASKSGDRVGETQYF.